A selection of T cell receptor beta chains follows, all from one sample in a study of T cells in Graves' hyperthyroidism and ophthalmopathy. TCRdb reprocessed the multiplex PCR reads with MiXCR, giving one entry per CDR3 protein. Seen here are about 840,000 distinct CDR3 sequences, around 38% observed once, and the top ten hold 7% to 10%. The sample taken for sequencing was blood. These TCRs come from a young man with Graves' hyperthyroidism. Both conserved end residues are part of each CDR3. Each record gives: clone size, J gene, V gene, CDR3 protein. Part of the rows lack a size; the others show once, few, many or a class for expanded clones.

-	TRBJ2-3	TRBV7-2	CASSFTSFTSDTQYF
many	TRBJ1-3	TRBV29-1	CSVEAGGNTIYF
few	TRBJ1-6	TRBV5-1	CASSLEMSSYNSPLHF
many	TRBJ1-6	TRBV5-7	CASSFGQGDSPLHF
-	TRBJ1-1	TRBV10-2	CASSYSSNPNLVTEAFF
-	TRBJ1-4	TRBV15	CATNRGGGASTNEKLFF
-	TRBJ2-5	TRBV29-1	CSPTGQRDQYF
-	TRBJ2-7	TRBV2	CASTAAGSYEQYF
-	-	TRBV29-1	CSVGRDIQASETQFF
few	TRBJ1-4	TRBV12-3/TRBV12-4	CASSLAEGGKLFF
many	TRBJ2-5	TRBV29-1	CSVVPRFQETQYF
many	TRBJ2-7	TRBV29-1	CSVGSSGASYEQYF
-	TRBJ1-6	TRBV6-1	CASRGDRGYNSPLHF
few	TRBJ1-1	TRBV5-8	CASSLSTSNTEAFF
few	TRBJ1-2	TRBV4-1	CASSQDYPRDGYTF
-	TRBJ2-7	TRBV12-3/TRBV12-4	CASSYRGRTYEHYF
few	TRBJ1-6	TRBV7-9	CASSRTGLWSSYNSPLHF
-	TRBJ2-7	TRBV11-1	CASSSLGRSYEQYF
-	TRBJ1-2	TRBV6-1	CASTEQGSGPYGYTF
few	TRBJ1-4	TRBV7-2	CASSRDREYEKLFF
-	TRBJ1-2	TRBV6-5	CASSLGTGGGYGYTF
-	TRBJ1-2	TRBV6-6	CASSPRQGADGYTF
many	TRBJ1-5	TRBV10-3	CAISESGATGHQPQHF
few	TRBJ2-5	TRBV12-3/TRBV12-4	CASRPNPGLAGDVTQYF
-	TRBJ2-7	TRBV7-8	CASSFWDGGGSLYEQYF
-	TRBJ2-6	TRBV6-1	CASSSLNSWAYVLTF
-	TRBJ1-5	TRBV15	CATSRPSRRANQPQHF